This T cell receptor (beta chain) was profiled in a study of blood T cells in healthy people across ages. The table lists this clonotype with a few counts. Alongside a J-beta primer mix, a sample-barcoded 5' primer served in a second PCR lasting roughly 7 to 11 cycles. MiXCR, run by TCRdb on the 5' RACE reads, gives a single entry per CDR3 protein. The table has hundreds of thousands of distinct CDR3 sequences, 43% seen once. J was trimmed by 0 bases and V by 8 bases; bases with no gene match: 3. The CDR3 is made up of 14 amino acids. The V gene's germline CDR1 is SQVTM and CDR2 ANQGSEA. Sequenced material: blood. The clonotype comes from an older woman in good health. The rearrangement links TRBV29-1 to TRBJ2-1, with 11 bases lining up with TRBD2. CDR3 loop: CSFTSGSSYNEQFF. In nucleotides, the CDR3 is TGCAGCTTTACTAGCGGGAGCTCCTACAATGAGCAGTTCTTC.